One sample yielded the 20 T cell receptor beta chains listed below, sequenced in a study of blood T cell repertoires in COVID-19. Assay used: immunoSEQ multiplex PCR; TCRdb lists only in-frame clones, some missing. This table has about 250,000 clones, approximately 89% appearing once. Sequenced material: peripheral blood. Source of these receptors: a woman between 25 and 40 years old with COVID-19, enrolled during active disease.

J is TRBJ2-1 and V is TRBV9; 9 bases align to TRBD1. This CDR3 comprises 15 residues. The trim removed 2 bases at V and 6 bases at J, leaving 6 bases unmatched. CDR1 and CDR2 (germline): SGDLS, YYNGEE. Written as DNA, the CDR3 is TGTGCCAGCAGCGTGCGGACAGGGGAATTCAATGAGCAGTTCTTC. Its translation: CASSVRTGEFNEQFF.

The J gene is TRBJ2-5, the V gene TRBV9; 8 nucleotides agree with TRBD2. In germline, CDR1 is SGDLS, CDR2 YYNGEE. V shed 3 bases, J shed 3 bases, and the junction held 7 bases outside the gene matches. This CDR3 is built from 15 residues. This CDR3 is CASSARGTRKETQYF. CDR3 DNA: TGTGCCAGCAGCGCTAGGGGGACTAGAAAAGAGACCCAGTACTTC.

The V gene is TRBV24-1, the J gene TRBJ2-1; 10 bases line up with TRBD2. Germline V lookup: CDR1 KGHDR, CDR2 SFDVKD. V lost 4 bases to trimming and J lost 2 bases; unmatched junction nucleotides: 4. The CDR3 has 16 residues. In nucleotides, the CDR3 is TGTGCCACCAGTGACGCCCTAGCGGGAGCCTACAATGAGCAGTTCTTC. Amino acid sequence: CATSDALAGAYNEQFF.

The CDR3 spells CASSLALQGNEKLFF. The CDR3 DNA is TGTGCCAGCAGCTTAGCCCTACAGGGTAATGAAAAACTGTTTTTT. J is TRBJ1-4 and V is TRBV11-2; tentatively, D is TRBD1 (6 bases). The CDR3 consists of 15 residues. Germline CDR1 SGHAT, CDR2 FQNNGV. V shed 1 base and J shed 4 bases, with 10 bases lying between them. Full variable domain (rest looked up from reference TRBV11-2 and TRBJ1-4): EAGVAQSPRYKIIEKRQSVAFWCNPISGHATLYWYQQILGQGPKLLIQFQNNGVVDDSQLPKDRFSAERLKGVDSTLKIQPAKLEDSAVYLCASSLALQGNEKLFFGSGTQLSVL.

V usage is TRBV7-2 and J usage is TRBJ2-1; 10 nucleotides agree with TRBD2. Germline CDR1 SGHTA, CDR2 FQGNSA. This CDR3 spans 17 amino acids. V lost 5 bases, J lost 9 bases, and 16 bases stayed unmatched. CDR3 coding DNA: TGTGCCAGCAGCCCGAGGGGGGCTAGCGGGGGACTTGGTGAGCAGTTCTTC. Translation gives CASSPRGASGGLGEQFF.

V gene TRBV9 combines with J gene TRBJ2-7; a weak D match, TRBD1 (6 bases). This CDR3 has 16 residues. Trimming took 1 base from V and 3 from J, leaving 17 bases between them. The V gene's germline CDR1 is SGDLS and CDR2 YYNGEE. The CDR3 loop is CASSVPSGASFYEQYF. CDR3 nucleotides: TGTGCCAGCAGCGTACCCTCAGGGGCTTCCTTCTACGAGCAGTACTTC.

This chain connects TRBV3-1 (or the pseudogene TRBV3-2) to TRBJ2-1; 11 bases map to TRBD2. The CDR3 covers 17 residues. V dropped 4 bases and J dropped 8; count of bases not matched to a gene: 13. CDR1 and CDR2 from the germline V gene are LGHDT and YNNKEL (reference sequence). This CDR3 is CASSLKPLTSGIHEQFF. DNA of the CDR3: TGTGCCAGCAGCCTCAAACCCTTGACTAGCGGGATTCATGAGCAGTTCTTC.

The J gene is TRBJ2-7, the V gene TRBV7-9, with 9 positions matching TRBD1. Germline trimming cut 5 bases from V and 3 bases from J; bases unmatched to any gene: 8. Germline lookup yields CDR1 SEHNR and CDR2 FQNEAQ (reference sequence). The CDR3 totals 15 residues. The CDR3 protein is CASSPTGGSDYEQYF. The CDR3 DNA reads as TGTGCCAGCAGCCCAACAGGGGGCTCGGACTACGAGCAGTACTTC.

V usage is TRBV4-3 and J usage is TRBJ2-3; tentative D call: TRBD2 (5 bases). This CDR3 comprises 17 residues. Trimming pared 0 bases from V and 4 bases from J, leaving 17 bases between. The V gene's germline CDR1 is LGHNA and CDR2 YSLEER. The CDR3 is CASSQEPGLGFADTQYF. DNA of the CDR3: TGCGCCAGCAGCCAAGAGCCGGGGTTGGGGTTCGCAGATACGCAGTATTTT.

V and J are TRBV24-1 and TRBJ2-1, with 8 bases aligning to TRBD1. The CDR3 is 16 residues long. The V gene's germline CDR1 is KGHDR and CDR2 SFDVKD. Trimming took 0 bases from V and 9 from J; bases not matched to a gene: 9. CDR3 region: CATSDLRSDRAGEQFF. The CDR3 DNA sequence: TGTGCCACCAGTGATTTGCGGTCGGACAGGGCGGGTGAGCAGTTCTTC.

V is TRBV7-9 and J is TRBJ2-7, with TRBD1 matching over 9 bases. J lost 7 bases, V lost 5 bases, and 12 bases had no gene match. The germline V gene encodes CDR1 SEHNR and CDR2 FQNEAQ (reference sequence). There are 15 residues in the CDR3. The CDR3 sequence: CASSASPQGAGEQYF. The CDR3 DNA reads TGTGCCAGCAGCGCATCCCCACAGGGGGCCGGGGAGCAGTACTTC. Full variable domain (missing parts from reference TRBV7-9 and TRBJ2-7): DTGVSQNPRHKITKRGQNVTFRCDPISEHNRLYWYRQTLGQGPEFLTYFQNEAQLEKSRLLSDRFSAERPKGSFSTLEIQRTEQGDSAMYLCASSASPQGAGEQYFGPGTRLTVT.

The chain couples TRBV6-5 to TRBJ2-7, with 8 bases aligning to TRBD1. The CDR3 runs 13 residues. The germline gives CDR1 MNHEY, CDR2 SVGAGI. J gave up 3 bases and V 6 bases, and 4 bases lay outside the gene matches. DNA of the CDR3: TGTGCCAGCAGGGACAGGGCCAACTACGAGCAGTACGTC. Its translation is CASRDRANYEQYV.

A remark on this clone: The sample contains more than one DNA sequence encoding this CDR3. The chain links TRBV18 to TRBJ1-2; D is unclear. Germline V gives CDR1 KGHSH, CDR2 LQKENI. V gave up 3 bases and J gave up 6 bases, with 8 bases separating them. The CDR3 runs 12 residues. The CDR3 nucleotides read TGTGCCAGCTCACCCGACCGGGATGGCTACACCTTC. Residues: CASSPDRDGYTF. The variable domain in full, completed from reference TRBV18 and TRBJ1-2, reads NAGVMQNPRHLVRRRGQEARLRCSPMKGHSHVYWYRQLPEEGLKFMVYLQKENIIDESGMPKERFSAEFPKEGPSILRIQQVVRGDSAAYFCASSPDRDGYTFGSGTRLTVV.

This clone showed up just once. The sample contains more than one DNA sequence encoding this CDR3. V is TRBV28 and J is TRBJ1-4; tentatively, D is TRBD1 (5 bases). Germline V gene sequence: CDR1 MDHEN, CDR2 SYDVKM. This CDR3 is built from 14 residues. V was trimmed by 5 bases and J by 2 bases, leaving 9 bases between them. The CDR3 DNA sequence: TGTGCCAGCAGTCCCGGGGGGACTAATGAAAAACTGTTTTTT. It translates to CASSPGGTNEKLFF.

The rearrangement uses TRBV27 and TRBJ1-5; 8 nucleotides agree with TRBD1. CDR3 length: 14 residues. Germline trimming cut 6 bases from V and 7 bases from J; bases unmatched to any gene: 8. In germline, CDR1 is MNHEY, CDR2 SMNVEV (reference sequence). The CDR3 sequence is CASRRTGSGQPQHF. CDR3 nucleotide sequence: TGTGCCAGCAGGAGGACAGGGAGTGGACAGCCCCAGCATTTT.

This sequence joins TRBV5-5 and TRBJ2-1; maybe TRBD2 (5 bases). CDR1 SGHKS and CDR2 YYEKEE come from the germline V gene (reference sequence). V lost 2 bases to trimming and J lost 0 bases, with 9 bases between them. CDR3 size: 15 residues. The CDR3 coding sequence is TGTGCCAGCAGCTTCGGGGTCCGCTCCTACAATGAGCAGTTCTTC. It translates to CASSFGVRSYNEQFF. The variable domain in full, with the rest retrieved from reference TRBV5-5 and TRBJ2-1, is DAGVTQSPTHLIKTRGQQVTLRCSPISGHKSVSWYQQVLGQGPQFIFQYYEKEERGRGNFPDRFSARQFPNYSSELNVNALLLGDSALYLCASSFGVRSYNEQFFGPGTRLTVL.

V usage is TRBV5-1 and J usage is TRBJ1-2; 9 bases line up with TRBD1. CDR3 size: 16 residues. V was pared by 2 bases and J by 7 bases, with 12 bases of the junction left unmatched. From germline, CDR1 is SGHRS and CDR2 YFSETQ. In DNA, the CDR3 is TGCGCCAGCAGCTTTTCCACGGGACAGGGAAACGGTGGCTACACCTTC. It yields the protein CASSFSTGQGNGGYTF.

This chain connects TRBV11-2 to TRBJ1-4; possible D gene TRBD1, 6 bases. Trimming left V 1 base short and J 5 bases short, with 11 bases between. Germline lookup yields CDR1 SGHAT and CDR2 FQNNGV. There are 15 residues in the CDR3. The CDR3 sequence: CASSLVSGTNEKLFF. The CDR3, as DNA: TGTGCCAGCAGCTTAGTTTCGGGGACAAATGAAAAACTGTTTTTT.

CDR3 loop: CASATAGSTDTQYF. Here the CDR3 DNA reads TGTGCCAGCGCAACAGCGGGGTCCACAGATACGCAGTATTTT. V usage is TRBV6-6 and J usage is TRBJ2-3; 7 bases map to TRBD2. CDR1 MNHNY and CDR2 SVGAGI come from the germline V gene (reference sequence). Germline trimming cut 8 bases from V and 2 bases from J; bases unmatched to any gene: 7. CDR3 size: 14 residues.

The CDR3 coding sequence is TGTGCCAGTAGTATGGGGACAGGGCGTCCCTACGAGCAGTACTTC. This codes for CASSMGTGRPYEQYF. The V and J genes are TRBV19 and TRBJ2-7; 9 bases are shared with TRBD1. Looked up from germline, CDR1 is LNHDA and CDR2 is SQIVND (reference sequence). Trimming took 3 bases from V and 2 from J; bases not matched to a gene: 5. CDR3 size: 15 residues.